This T cell receptor beta chain is drawn from a study of beta chain features in type 1 diabetes. At the level of the study: The study examined about 100 million sorted cells across all samples.

Heparinised blood was drawn once per donor, averaging around 120 mL. This clone was counted a few times. The target antigen is unknown. Every bit of the isolated RNA underwent reverse transcription, so sequencing read expressed TCRB transcripts. Assay: immunoSEQ multiplex PCR; the TCRdb copy retains only in-frame clones and omits some. The data show 150,000 to 160,000 clones, more than 9.5% seen once. The study, taken as a whole, reports: VDJ junctions sequenced from type 1 diabetes patients showed fewer insertions and more deletions.

V was clipped by 8 bases and J by 0 bases; unmatched bases: 6. Germline lookup yields CDR1 SQVTM and CDR2 ANQGSEA. The CDR3 loop spans 13 amino acids. The receptor was derived from a man between 18 and 35 years old in good health. Specimen: central memory CD4+ T cells from blood. The rearrangement joins TRBV29-1 to TRBJ1-1, with TRBD1 identical over 7 bases. The CDR3 region is CSYSGQLNTEAFF. Here the CDR3 DNA reads TGCAGCTACTCGGGACAGCTGAACACTGAAGCTTTCTTT.